This T cell receptor beta chain was documented in a study of type 1 regulatory T cells. MiXCR was run by TCRdb on the reads, yielding one entry per CDR3 protein. The sample consists of about 74,000 distinct CDR3 sequences, roughly three fifths of them appearing once. Points on this clonotype: Antigen unknown.

Germline CDR1 and CDR2: LNHDA and SQIVND (reference sequence). V lost 5 bases and J 0 bases, leaving 12 bases between the germline ends. This CDR3 contains 15 residues. The chain joins TRBV19 to TRBJ2-3, with D perhaps matching TRBD1 (6 bases). Sequenced input: cultured T cells, either the whole culture or a sorted T cell fraction (not recorded which). The sample's subset: Tr1-enriched cell product generated in vitro against host alloantigens. The clonotype originates from a human donor in good health. The CDR3, as DNA: TGTGCCAGTAGTCTCCGGACAGTTAGCACAGATACGCAGTATTTT. Its protein is CASSLRTVSTDTQYF.